This TCR beta chain derives from a study of vaccination and CD4 T cells after COVID-19. Treatment noted: approximately 9-day PBMC culture with coronavirus spike peptide pools or control peptides (ViraFEST assay). It was before the COVID-19 pandemic (2011-2018) that the unexposed donor's CD4+ T cells were collected. Alongside about 9.1 IU/ml IL-2 and about 9.6 ug/ml peptide pools, PBMCs were cultured at some 2 million per well. Cultured CD4+ T-cell DNA underwent Oncomine TCR Beta short-read sequencing. Investigators obtained genomic DNA by extraction from cultured CD4+ T cells. From the PCR reads, TCRdb called clonotypes with MiXCR, one entry per CDR3 protein. The sample contains 9,000 to 10,000 distinct CDR3 sequences, around a third of which appear only once. Study-wide findings and caveats: Spike mono-reactivity marked 304 of 307 vaccine-specific clones in convalescent patients.

Of note for this clonotype: What it recognizes is unknown.

Trimming took 4 bases from V and 1 from J; bases not matched to a gene: 3. The CDR3 has 14 residues. In germline, CDR1 is SGHRS, CDR2 YFSETQ. The sequence came from a human donor in good health. The specimen sequenced was CD4+ T cells from blood, cultured in vitro. The J gene is TRBJ1-1, the V gene TRBV5-1, with 8 positions matching TRBD1. This chain's CDR3 is CASSVGQGNTEAFF. As DNA, the CDR3 is TGCGCCAGCAGCGTAGGACAGGGGAACACTGAAGCTTTCTTT.